This T cell receptor (beta chain) was observed in a study of blood T cell repertoires in COVID-19. About the research overall: T cells, B-cell-depleted T cells, or PBMCs supplied cDNA or gDNA.

Clinical histories supplied by participants themselves formed the basis of cohort assignment. Germline CDR1 and CDR2: SGHRS and YFSETQ. V dropped 4 bases and J dropped 4 bases, with 18 bases sitting between them. The CDR3 runs to 17 residues. Method: immunoSEQ multiplex PCR; TCRdb's copy keeps in-frame clones and lacks some. The repertoire holds roughly 300,000 clones, with 65% to 90% as singletons. The specimen was PBMCs or T cells enriched from blood (not recorded which). V and J are TRBV5-1 and TRBJ1-6; D call uncertain. The clonotype comes from a woman between 40 and 55 years old with acute COVID-19. The DNA of the CDR3 is TGCGCCAGCAGCCCGACGTACCGGGTCGATTATAATTCACCCCTCCACTTT. It yields the protein CASSPTYRVDYNSPLHF.